The 24 T cell receptor beta chains below all came from one sample that was sequenced in a study of monozygotic twins with inflammatory bowel disease (dated by TCRdb to about 2019). Library preparation was by 5' RACE. Sequenced on an Illumina HiSeq 2500. After reprocessing by TCRdb, each CDR3 protein sequence is one entry, and no DNA is given. The sample's table covers over 110,000 distinct CDR3 sequences. The top ten clones comprise 2.4% of the sample. Sample: blood. The receptors shown here come from a human donor with ulcerative colitis or Crohn's disease, or a healthy co-twin of an affected twin (not recorded which).

The rearrangement uses TRBV6-5 and TRBJ1-2. CDR3 length: 13 amino acids. Germline lookup yields CDR1 MNHEY and CDR2 SVGAGI. Here the CDR3 reads CASSKTLNYGYTF.

The gene calls are TRBV10-3 and TRBJ1-1; TCRdb's D call of TRBD1 is untestable without DNA. The CDR3 sequence is 17 residues long. Germline V gene lookup returns CDR1 ENHRY and CDR2 SYGVKD. CDR3 loop: CAISESPGGAQNTEAFF.

This chain uses TRBV7-8 with TRBJ2-7; as DNA is missing, the TRBD1 call by TCRdb cannot be tested. This CDR3 comprises 14 residues. CDR1 and CDR2 from the germline V gene are SGHVS and FQNEAQ. CDR3 sequence: CASSLQDRAHEQYF.

V gene TRBV5-1 combines with J gene TRBJ2-7; the TCRdb D gene call, TRBD1, has no DNA to confirm it. The germline V gene encodes CDR1 SGHRS and CDR2 YFSETQ. The CDR3 is 14 amino acids. The chain's CDR3 is CASSLGQGRNEQYF.

This chain uses TRBV20-1 with TRBJ2-1; there is no DNA to check the TCRdb D call of TRBD1. Germline V gene lookup returns CDR1 DFQATT and CDR2 SNEGSKA (reference sequence). The CDR3 totals 15 residues. CDR3 protein: CSARGRRGRDNEQFF.

This sequence joins TRBV6-2 or TRBV6-3 and TRBJ2-1; the D gene TCRdb calls, TRBD2, cannot be checked with no DNA. Germline V gives CDR1 MNHEY, CDR2 SVGEGT. The CDR3 has 15 residues. The CDR3 region is CASSSLGLSGNEQFF.

The chain couples TRBV7-2 to TRBJ2-7. There are 14 residues in the CDR3. The germline V gene encodes CDR1 SGHTA and CDR2 FQGNSA. CDR3: CASSARSGSYEQYF.

The chain links TRBV29-1 to TRBJ1-2; TCRdb picks TRBD1, but there is no DNA to check that call. This CDR3 has 14 amino acids. The germline gives CDR1 SQVTM, CDR2 ANQGSEA. The CDR3 here is CSVDPLQGSYGYTF.

V is TRBV6-5 and J is TRBJ2-1; TCRdb calls TRBD1, which cannot be checked without DNA. The CDR3 totals 17 residues. The V gene's germline CDR1 is MNHEY and CDR2 SVGAGI. The CDR3 sequence: CATNLSGGRGLGDEQFF.

The chain uses TRBV5-1 and TRBJ1-1. This CDR3 spans 15 amino acids. From germline, CDR1 is SGHRS and CDR2 YFSETQ. The chain's CDR3 is CASSYSRGINTEAFF. The complete variable domain, with remaining parts taken from reference TRBV5-1 and TRBJ1-1, reads KAGVTQTPRYLIKTRGQQVTLSCSPISGHRSVSWYQQTPGQGLQFLFEYFSETQRNKGNFPGRFSGRQFSNSRSEMNVSTLELGDSALYLCASSYSRGINTEAFFGQGTRLTVV.

This chain joins TRBV4-2 and TRBJ2-7; TCRdb outputs TRBD1, but without DNA this stays unchecked. The germline V gene has CDR1 LGHNA and CDR2 YNFKEQ. The CDR3 totals 14 residues. This CDR3 is CASSHTAPGEEQYF.

This CDR3 is CASSYSKEALGSGANVLTF. This chain uses TRBV6-5 with TRBJ2-6. CDR3 length equals 19 residues. CDR1 and CDR2 (germline): MNHEY, SVGAGI.

The V call is TRBV6-1, the J call TRBJ2-1; TCRdb names TRBD2, which stays unverified in the absence of DNA. There are 16 residues in the CDR3. Germline-derived CDR1 and CDR2 are MNHNS and SASEGT. The CDR3 is CASSRIRKETRIEQFF.

The chain has TRBV20-1 and TRBJ1-4. Per the germline V gene, CDR1 is DFQATT and CDR2 is SNEGSKA (reference sequence). CDR3 length: 14 amino acids. The CDR3 loop is CSASSRRPVEKLFF.

V gene TRBV9 combines with J gene TRBJ2-5; the D call from TCRdb, TRBD2, cannot be confirmed without DNA. CDR1 SGDLS and CDR2 YYNGEE come from the germline V gene. CDR3 length: 16 amino acids. Here the CDR3 reads CASSVAVGPSQETQYF. The variable domain in full, with the rest retrieved from reference TRBV9 and TRBJ2-5, is DSGVTQTPKHLITATGQRVTLRCSPRSGDLSVYWYQQSLDQGLQFLIQYYNGEERAKGNILERFSAQQFPDLHSELNLSSLELGDSALYFCASSVAVGPSQETQYFGPGTRLLVL.

The chain uses TRBV9 and TRBJ2-1; checking the TCRdb D call of TRBD1 is not possible without DNA. Per germline, CDR1 SGDLS and CDR2 YYNGEE. This CDR3 is 21 amino acids long. This CDR3 reads CASSVELARDSWICQYNEQFF.

The chain uses TRBV29-1 and TRBJ2-1; TCRdb lists TRBD1, though no DNA is available to test this call. The germline V gene encodes CDR1 SQVTM and CDR2 ANQGSEA. The CDR3 loop spans 14 amino acids. CDR3 amino acids: CSVEGGVGYNEQFF.

The chain carries TRBV19 and TRBJ2-1; TCRdb lists TRBD2, though no DNA is available to test this call. The CDR3 spans 17 residues. The germline V gene encodes CDR1 LNHDA and CDR2 SQIVND (reference sequence). The CDR3 spells CASRPRGLIVGGNEQFF.

V and J are TRBV20-1 and TRBJ1-6; there is no DNA to check the TCRdb D call of TRBD1. The CDR3 consists of 13 residues. Germline V gene sequence: CDR1 DFQATT, CDR2 SNEGSKA (reference sequence). CDR3 protein: CSAMGTGNSPLHF.

This chain joins TRBV3-1 and TRBJ2-7; TCRdb's D gene call, TRBD1, goes unchecked for lack of DNA. Germline V gene data show CDR1 as LGHDT and CDR2 as YNNKEL (reference sequence). The CDR3 runs 16 residues. The CDR3 here is CASSFQSGTGGCEQYF.

V and J are TRBV11-2 and TRBJ2-5; TCRdb's assignment of TRBD2 cannot be checked, as there is no DNA. Germline loops: CDR1 SGHAT, CDR2 FQNNGV. The CDR3 has 15 amino acids. The CDR3 sequence is CASSSTDGVAETQYF.

V usage is TRBV18 and J usage is TRBJ2-6; checking the TCRdb D call of TRBD1 is not possible without DNA. This CDR3 is built from 22 residues. CDR1 is KGHSH, CDR2 LQKENI, per germline. The CDR3: CASSPRRQGPTGTGSGANVLTF. The full variable domain, in which reference TRBV18 and TRBJ2-6 provide the parts outside the CDR3, is NAGVMQNPRHLVRRRGQEARLRCSPMKGHSHVYWYRQLPEEGLKFMVYLQKENIIDESGMPKERFSAEFPKEGPSILRIQQVVRGDSAAYFCASSPRRQGPTGTGSGANVLTFGAGSRLTVL.

The chain has TRBV6-2 or TRBV6-3 and TRBJ1-5. CDR3 length equals 14 residues. From germline, CDR1 is MNHEY and CDR2 SVGEGT. The CDR3 protein is CASSYVAANQPQHF.

The J gene is TRBJ2-7, the V gene TRBV5-4. Germline CDR1 is SGHNT and CDR2 is YYREEE (reference sequence). This CDR3 is 13 amino acids long. The CDR3 protein is CASSPSVSYEQYF.